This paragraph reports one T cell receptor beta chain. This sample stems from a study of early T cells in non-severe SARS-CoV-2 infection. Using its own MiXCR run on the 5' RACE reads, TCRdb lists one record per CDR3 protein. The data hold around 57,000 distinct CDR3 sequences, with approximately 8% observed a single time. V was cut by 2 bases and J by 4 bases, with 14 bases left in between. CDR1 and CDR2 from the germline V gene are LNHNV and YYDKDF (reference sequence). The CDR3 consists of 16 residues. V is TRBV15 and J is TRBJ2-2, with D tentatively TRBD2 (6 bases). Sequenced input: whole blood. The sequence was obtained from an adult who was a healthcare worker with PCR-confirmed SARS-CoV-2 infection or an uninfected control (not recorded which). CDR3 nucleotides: TGTGCCACCAGCAGACCGGGACTGACTGGCACCGGGGAGCTGTTTTTT. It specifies CATSRPGLTGTGELFF.